This T cell receptor (beta chain) stems from a study of sequential checkpoint blockade in melanoma. Treatment defined: randomized to nivolumab then ipilimumab (arm A) or the reverse (arm B). The CDR3 has 15 residues. CDR1 is PRHDT, CDR2 FYEKMQ, per germline (reference sequence). Profiling relied on immunoSEQ multiplex PCR, and the TCRdb table lists in-frame clones only, not all of them. In the table there are approximately 12,000 clones, under 90% of which are singletons. The material was CD8+ T cells sorted from blood (inferred from file names), obtained from a patient given nivolumab and ipilimumab in sequence. The chain combines TRBV13 with TRBJ2-5; D might be TRBD1 (7 bases). The J call may be faulty, since TRBJ2-7 better matches the DNA end. The sequence derives from a human donor with melanoma. In DNA form, the CDR3 reads TGTGCCAGCAGCCCCAGGGGGGTAGCGTCCTACGAGCAGTACTTC. Residues: CASSPRGVASYEQYF.